The rows below give T cell receptor beta chains drawn from one sample of a study of T cell repertoires in cytomegalovirus infection. MiXCR, applied by TCRdb to the reads, yields one record per CDR3 protein. The data show a few hundred thousand distinct CDR3 sequences, about a sixth seen once. The sequencing input was CD8+ T cells from PBMCs. These receptors were collected from a human donor in good health (CMV status not recorded). Some clones in this sample may be carry-over from other donors' samples. The CDR3 runs from the conserved cysteine through the conserved F or W. The D gene is left open where the match is weak. Clone size appears in some rows only: once, few, many, or a class for an expanded clone.

d_gene	v_gene	j_gene	abundance	CDR3aa	CDR3nt
-	TRBV6-2/TRBV6-3	TRBJ2-2	-	CASSYSLAAGELFF	TGTGCCAGCAGTTACTCCCTGGCGGCCGGGGAGCTGTTTTTT
-	TRBV2	TRBJ1-2	few	CATSATGIGYTF	TGTGCCACCTCGGCTACAGGTATCGGCTACACCTTC
-	TRBV12-3/TRBV12-4	TRBJ1-1	many	CASRSDRRSTEAFF	TGTGCCAGCAGATCGGACCGACGGAGCACTGAAGCTTTCTTT
-	TRBV6-2/TRBV6-3	TRBJ2-7	many	CASSYIGEQYF	TGTGCCAGCAGTTACATAGGCGAGCAGTACTTC
-	TRBV29-1	TRBJ2-3	few	CSVDRISTDTQYF	TGCAGCGTTGATCGCATCTCCACAGATACGCAGTATTTT
-	TRBV7-9	TRBJ1-1	many	CASSSPSRVDTEAFF	TGTGCCAGCAGCTCCCCTAGTCGGGTCGACACTGAAGCTTTCTTT
-	TRBV14	TRBJ1-2	-	CASSQEHINYGYTF	TGTGCCAGCAGCCAAGAACATATTAACTATGGCTACACCTTC
-	TRBV7-9	TRBJ2-7	many	CASSKTIQGSHEQYF	TGTGCCAGCAGCAAAACGATTCAGGGGTCCCACGAGCAGTACTTC
-	TRBV10-3	TRBJ2-3	-	CAISEPASERTDTQYF	TGTGCCATCAGTGAACCTGCTAGCGAACGCACAGATACGCAGTATTTT
TRBD1	TRBV7-2	TRBJ2-7	many	CASSPGIRGQGRIIGEQYF	TGTGCCAGCAGCCCAGGCATCCGGGGACAGGGAAGAATTATAGGCGAGCAGTACTTC
-	TRBV28	TRBJ2-3	many	CASRLESELTDTQYF	TGTGCCAGCAGGCTGGAGTCGGAACTCACAGATACGCAGTATTTT
TRBD1	TRBV12-3/TRBV12-4	TRBJ1-4	many	CASSFPETGVEEKLFF	TGTGCCAGCAGTTTCCCCGAAACAGGGGTGGAGGAAAAACTGTTTTTT
-	TRBV7-2	TRBJ2-5	many	CASSWAGAQETQYF	TGTGCCAGCAGCTGGGCGGGGGCCCAAGAGACCCAGTACTTC
-	TRBV12-3/TRBV12-4	TRBJ1-2	-	CASRPHPEDYGYTF	TGTGCCAGCAGGCCGCACCCGGAGGACTATGGCTACACCTTC
TRBD2	TRBV20-1	TRBJ2-7	few	CSALGVLAGHSTSYEQYF	TGCAGTGCTCTAGGGGTCCTAGCGGGACACTCGACCTCCTACGAGCAGTACTTC
TRBD1	TRBV5-5	TRBJ1-2	-	CASSRGQGEGYGYTF	TGTGCCAGCAGCCGGGGACAGGGGGAAGGTTATGGCTACACCTTC
TRBD1	TRBV6-1	TRBJ2-6	many	CASGGDRGSGANVLTF	TGTGCCAGCGGGGGGGACAGGGGCTCTGGGGCCAACGTCCTGACTTTC
-	TRBV2	TRBJ2-6	few	CATVNRGSGANVLTF	TGTGCCACTGTCAATCGGGGCTCTGGGGCCAACGTCCTGACTTTC
TRBD1	TRBV6-5	TRBJ2-3	-	CASSPTGAGDTQYF	TGTGCCAGCAGCCCAACAGGGGCTGGGGATACGCAGTATTTT
-	TRBV11-3	TRBJ2-1	many	CASSSTTIREQFF	TGTGCCAGCAGCTCGACGACAATTCGTGAGCAGTTCTTC
-	TRBV7-9	TRBJ2-7	-	CASSTPGASSYEQYF	TGTGCCAGCAGCACCCCAGGGGCTAGCTCTTACGAGCAGTACTTC
TRBD2	TRBV5-4	TRBJ2-1	-	CASSPEVGGSYNEQFF	TGTGCCAGCAGCCCCGAGGTGGGGGGGTCCTACAATGAGCAGTTCTTC
-	TRBV12-3/TRBV12-4	TRBJ2-1	-	CASSPPPYNEQFF	TGTGCCAGCAGCCCGCCCCCCTACAATGAGCAGTTCTTC
-	TRBV27	TRBJ2-1	once	CASSLRRGKYNEQFF	TGTGCCAGCAGCCTTCGGCGGGGTAAATACAATGAGCAGTTCTTC
TRBD1	TRBV7-9	TRBJ1-2	few	CASSAPRQGAWDGYTF	TGTGCCAGCAGCGCTCCCAGACAGGGAGCCTGGGATGGCTACACCTTC
-	TRBV15	TRBJ1-5	-	CATRKDFPHQPQHF	TGTGCCACCAGAAAGGACTTTCCCCATCAGCCCCAGCATTTT
-	TRBV7-8	TRBJ2-7	many	CASSKNPGSGREQYF	TGTGCCAGCAGCAAAAACCCAGGGTCGGGGAGAGAGCAGTACTTC
-	TRBV14	TRBJ2-4	many	CASSAPPKNIQYF	TGTGCCAGCAGCGCACCTCCCAAAAACATTCAGTACTTC
-	TRBV4-1	TRBJ1-1	few	CASSQPYGQRRDAFF	TGCGCCAGCAGCCAACCATACGGCCAGAGGCGGGACGCTTTCTTT
TRBD1	TRBV12-3/TRBV12-4	TRBJ2-7	-	CASENRQGAPYEQYF	TGTGCCAGCGAGAATCGTCAGGGGGCACCCTACGAGCAGTACTTC
-	TRBV7-9	TRBJ2-1	-	CASFLGGEVQFF	TGTGCCAGCTTTCTCGGGGGAGAGGTGCAGTTCTTC
-	TRBV6-6	TRBJ1-1	many	CASSYAWTENTEAFF	TGTGCCAGCAGTTACGCCTGGACAGAGAACACTGAAGCTTTCTTT
TRBD1	TRBV7-6	TRBJ1-1	few	CASSTRGQGVHEAFF	TGTGCCAGCAGCACTAGGGGACAGGGGGTCCATGAAGCTTTCTTT
-	TRBV6-2/TRBV6-3	TRBJ2-1	-	CASRDNEQFF	TGTGCCAGCAGAGACAATGAGCAGTTCTTC
TRBD2	TRBV4-1	TRBJ2-7	-	CASSPGLATYEQYF	TGTGCCAGCAGCCCGGGACTAGCCACCTACGAGCAGTACTTC
-	TRBV7-2	TRBJ2-7	-	CASSGAVGPGPYEQYF	TGTGCCAGCAGCGGAGCTGTGGGACCAGGGCCCTACGAGCAGTACTTC
-	TRBV28	TRBJ1-6	-	CASTPPGGWNSPLHF	TGTGCCAGCACTCCTCCAGGCGGATGGAATTCACCCCTCCACTTT
TRBD2	TRBV7-9	TRBJ2-3	few	CASSLATGGRTDTQYF	TGTGCCAGCAGCTTAGCAACGGGGGGGCGCACAGATACGCAGTATTTT
TRBD2	TRBV6-1	TRBJ2-1	many	CASSEAVWSQTSGGDEQFF	TGTGCCAGCAGTGAAGCGGTTTGGTCGCAGACTAGCGGGGGCGATGAGCAGTTCTTC
-	TRBV27	TRBJ1-5	-	CASSLFPQQPQHF	TGTGCCAGCAGTTTGTTCCCGCAACAGCCCCAGCATTTT
-	TRBV29-1	TRBJ1-1	-	CSVERSGWLNTEAFF	TGCAGCGTTGAACGATCGGGCTGGCTGAACACTGAAGCTTTCTTT
-	TRBV19	TRBJ1-5	few	CASSIFTNQPQHF	TGTGCCAGTAGTATATTCACCAATCAGCCCCAGCATTTT
TRBD1	TRBV28	TRBJ1-2	few	CASSLSPGGQGYSYGYTF	TGTGCCAGCAGTTTGAGTCCCGGGGGACAGGGGTATTCCTATGGCTACACCTTC
-	TRBV7-8	TRBJ1-6	many	CASSSQGNSPLHF	TGTGCCAGCAGCTCCCAGGGGAATTCACCCCTCCACTTT
-	TRBV5-6	TRBJ2-7	once	CASSLGGYVEHEQYF	TGTGCCAGCAGCTTGGGGGGCTATGTCGAACACGAGCAGTACTTC
-	TRBV7-9	TRBJ2-5	-	CASSPRTYKETQYF	TGTGCCAGCAGCCCGAGGACATACAAAGAGACCCAGTACTTC
-	TRBV15	TRBJ2-3	many	CATSRDQGREDTQYF	TGTGCCACCAGCAGAGATCAGGGGAGAGAAGATACGCAGTATTTT
-	TRBV11-3	TRBJ2-3	few	CASSLEDRPTDTQYF	TGTGCCAGCAGCTTAGAGGACAGACCCACAGATACGCAGTATTTT
TRBD2	TRBV7-2	TRBJ2-7	many	CASSQGTSGGTYEQYF	TGTGCCAGCAGCCAAGGGACTAGCGGGGGGACCTACGAGCAGTACTTC
TRBD2	TRBV27	TRBJ2-3	many	CASTPREEDRTDTQYF	TGTGCCAGCACCCCCCGGGAGGAAGATCGCACAGATACGCAGTATTTT
-	TRBV7-9	TRBJ1-2	many	CASSLASNGYTF	TGTGCCAGCAGCTTAGCATCGAATGGCTACACCTTC
-	TRBV19	TRBJ2-7	-	CASRDWEKGSYEQYF	TGTGCCAGTAGAGATTGGGAGAAAGGCTCCTACGAGCAGTACTTC
-	TRBV7-6	TRBJ1-3	-	CASSLGITLQGNTIYF	TGTGCCAGCAGCTTAGGTATAACTCTTCAGGGAAACACCATATATTTT
TRBD1	TRBV6-2/TRBV6-3	TRBJ2-7	-	CASSYSGTGSPYEQYF	TGTGCCAGCAGTTACTCCGGGACAGGGAGCCCCTACGAGCAGTACTTC
TRBD1	TRBV2	TRBJ1-1	-	CVSSVGQLNTEAFF	TGTGTCAGCAGTGTGGGACAGCTGAACACTGAAGCTTTCTTT